A single sample gave rise to the 9 T cell receptor beta chains below, sequenced in a study of T cell responses to AZD1222 COVID-19 vaccine (dated by TCRdb to about 2021). The library was generated by the immunoSEQ multiplex PCR assay. The clones in this table, taken by TCRdb from immuneACCESS, are in-frame only. Not every clone is retained; where verified, under half of the shortfall comes from an unresolved V gene, and the cause of the rest is unknown. In this sample the table shows about 99,000 clones, around 91% of which occur a single time. The ten largest clones capture about 5% of the sample. This specimen's time point label, interpreted: baseline before first vaccination. The sample consisted of peripheral blood, taken on day 0 of AZD1222 vaccination. Receptors originate from an adult in good health.

In its sample, this clone was seen a few times. The chain combines TRBV7-9 with TRBJ2-7; 8 bases align to TRBD1. There are 14 residues in the CDR3. Germline CDR1 SEHNR, CDR2 FQNEAQ (reference sequence). V trimming: 5 bases; J trimming: 6 bases; junction bases outside the gene matches: 9. The chain's CDR3 is CASSQTGAVGEQYF. Here the CDR3 DNA reads TGTGCCAGCAGCCAGACAGGGGCTGTGGGCGAGCAGTACTTC. Filled out from reference TRBV7-9 and TRBJ2-7, the complete variable domain reads DTGVSQNPRHKITKRGQNVTFRCDPISEHNRLYWYRQTLGQGPEFLTYFQNEAQLEKSRLLSDRFSAERPKGSFSTLEIQRTEQGDSAMYLCASSQTGAVGEQYFGPGTRLTVT.

This clone was found a few times. CDR3 coding DNA: TGTGCCAGCGCCCCACTCTTGGGGTTGAAGGAAAAACTGTTTTTT. This sequence encodes CASAPLLGLKEKLFF. The chain links TRBV27 to TRBJ1-4, with D unresolved. The CDR3 runs to 15 residues. Germline V lookup: CDR1 MNHEY, CDR2 SMNVEV (reference sequence). Between the trimmed V and J ends, which lost 8 bases and 8 bases, there was a span of 21 bases. The complete variable domain, with remaining parts taken from reference TRBV27 and TRBJ1-4, reads EAQVTQNPRYLITVTGKKLTVTCSQNMNHEYMSWYRQDPGLGLRQIYYSMNVEVTDKGDVPEGYKVSRKEKRNFPLILESPSPNQTSLYFCASAPLLGLKEKLFFGSGTQLSVL.

The chain links TRBV11-2 to TRBJ2-7; 9 bases map to TRBD2. CDR3 length: 14 amino acids. Germline V gives CDR1 SGHAT, CDR2 FQNNGV. Trimming took 3 bases from V and 7 from J; bases not matched to a gene: 7. CDR3 residues: CASSFSGGTWEQYF. As DNA, the CDR3 is TGTGCCAGCAGCTTCAGCGGGGGGACGTGGGAGCAGTACTTC.

The chain uses TRBV28 and TRBJ2-1; TRBD2 might be the D (6 bases). The CDR3 length is 16 residues. The ends were cut back, 5 bases at V and 3 bases at J, with 17 bases in the middle. CDR1 is MDHEN and CDR2 is SYDVKM in the germline V gene. The CDR3 nucleotides are TGTGCCAGCAGTACCAATTTGGCGGGGTACTACAATGAGCAGTTCTTC. Protein product: CASSTNLAGYYNEQFF.

The chain uses TRBV5-4 and TRBJ2-1; a possible D gene is TRBD2 (5 bases). Germline lookup yields CDR1 SGHNT and CDR2 YYREEE (reference sequence). The V gene lost 0 bases and the J gene lost 8 bases, with 9 bases spanning the gap. The CDR3 runs 13 residues. The CDR3 sequence: CASSLGGFYEQFF. DNA for the CDR3: TGTGCCAGCAGCTTGGGAGGGTTTTATGAGCAGTTCTTC.

Here the CDR3 reads CSAEGQNEQFF. The CDR3 DNA sequence: TGCAGTGCAGAGGGACAGAATGAGCAGTTCTTC. This sequence joins TRBV20-1 and TRBJ2-1, with 7 bases that match TRBD1. Germline V CDR1 and CDR2: DFQATT, SNEGSKA (reference sequence). With 6 bases clipped from V and 7 bases from J, the junction kept 3 bases outside the gene matches. This CDR3 region has 11 residues.

The chain is built from TRBV5-4 and TRBJ2-7; 9 bases fit TRBD2. The germline V gene encodes CDR1 SGHNT and CDR2 YYREEE (reference sequence). The CDR3 spans 16 residues. V shed 2 bases, J shed 6 bases, and the junction held 12 bases outside the gene matches. The CDR3 DNA sequence: TGTGCCAGCAGCTTAGTTGGTGGCGGGGGGGCTAGCGAGCAGTACTTC. It is translated as CASSLVGGGGASEQYF.

The V call is TRBV3-1 (or the pseudogene TRBV3-2), the J call TRBJ2-3; D is perhaps TRBD1 (6 bases). Germline loops: CDR1 LGHDT, CDR2 YNNKEL (reference sequence). The ends were cut back, 4 bases at V and 2 bases at J, with 10 bases in the middle. The CDR3 loop spans 14 amino acids. The chain's CDR3 is CASSPGTITDTQYF. Here the CDR3 DNA reads TGTGCCAGCAGCCCGGGGACAATCACAGATACGCAGTATTTT.

The chain joins TRBV4-2 to TRBJ1-2; D gene unclear. Trimming pared 0 bases from V and 5 bases from J, leaving 13 bases between. There are 15 residues in the CDR3. Germline CDR1 and CDR2: LGHNA and YNFKEQ. This CDR3 reads CASSQDPQNTYGYTF. In DNA form, the CDR3 reads TGTGCCAGCAGCCAAGACCCACAGAACACTTATGGCTACACCTTC.